This is a list of T cell receptor beta chains from one sample in a study of cytomegalovirus exposure and HLA in healthy donors. TCRdb's copy holds only in-frame clones and misses some; the assay was immunoSEQ multiplex PCR. The sample carries approximately 94,000 clones, more than 75% recorded once. Sample: PBMCs. These receptors were obtained from a man younger than 45 in good health and CMV-seropositive. CDR3s leave out the opening cysteine and the closing phenylalanine or tryptophan. D genes are given only for firm matches. Where a row states a size, it is once, few, many or the class of an expanded clone; other rows omit it.

NA,TRBJ2-2,TRBV4-1,TRBD2,ASSRTSGRASGELF
NA,TRBJ1-6,TRBV4-1,TRBD1,ASSQPGQGGNSPLH
NA,TRBJ1-1,TRBV9,NA,ASSVAPGQNTEAF
NA,TRBJ1-5,TRBV4-3,TRBD1,ASSRYRDSHQPQH
NA,TRBJ2-7,TRBV27,NA,ASSHGPLEQY
NA,TRBJ1-1,TRBV2,TRBD1,ASISGTVNTEAF
NA,TRBJ2-3,TRBV29-1,TRBD2,SVGTSGGHGTDTQY
NA,TRBJ2-1,TRBV30,NA,AWSVSGSYNEQF
NA,TRBJ2-2,TRBV4-1,NA,ASSQGVAGMGRAGELF
NA,TRBJ2-3,TRBV19,TRBD2,ASSMIAGGSTDTQY
NA,TRBJ2-7,TRBV18,NA,ASSRRTGEAYEQY
NA,TRBJ1-2,TRBV4-1,NA,ASSQNRDSNYGYT
NA,TRBJ2-7,TRBV18,TRBD1,ASSPQGAVGYEQY
medium-sized,TRBJ1-1,TRBV10-3,TRBD1,AISDRGRNTEAF
NA,TRBJ2-3,TRBV20-1,NA,SAGTRTQY
NA,TRBJ1-3,TRBV7-6,NA,ASTPGTPGFGGNTIY
NA,TRBJ2-7,TRBV29-1,TRBD1,SVEDRVGTGFSYEQY
NA,TRBJ1-5,TRBV5-1,TRBD1,ASSVGTGGNQPQH
NA,TRBJ2-5,TRBV12-2,NA,ASRFGTPQETQY
NA,TRBJ2-6,TRBV10-3,TRBD1,AINEEGTGSSGANVLT
NA,TRBJ2-1,TRBV7-2,TRBD2,ASSLGGLAANNEQF
NA,TRBJ2-2,TRBV6-6,NA,ASSYSPVTGELF
NA,TRBJ2-2,TRBV6-1,NA,ATIQQASNTGELF
NA,TRBJ2-1,TRBV4-2,NA,ASSLGRWISREQF
NA,TRBJ1-1,TRBV30,NA,AWESGGEVNTEAF
few,TRBJ1-2,TRBV7-7,NA,ASSPQEGYT
NA,TRBJ1-2,TRBV19,TRBD1,ASSSTGNYGYT
few,TRBJ1-1,TRBV5-6,NA,ASSFSQGSAF
once,TRBJ2-1,TRBV15,TRBD2,ATSSRGVGWNEQF
few,TRBJ1-6,TRBV9,NA,ASQGSYNSPLH
NA,TRBJ2-1,TRBV12-5,NA,ASGGRAGAYNEQF
NA,TRBJ2-2,TRBV7-3,NA,ASSPRLANGELF
NA,TRBJ1-2,TRBV5-5,NA,ASSSLSGGVPGYT
NA,TRBJ1-2,TRBV2,NA,ASTGQGIIGYT
NA,TRBJ2-1,TRBV4-1,TRBD2,ASSLRTSGVLSEQF
few,TRBJ1-5,TRBV7-2,NA,ASSLGAGRLNQPQH
NA,TRBJ2-2,TRBV7-9,NA,ASSLTMGTPENTGELF
NA,TRBJ2-1,TRBV13,TRBD1,ASSPDRGSYNEQF
NA,TRBJ2-1,TRBV11-2,NA,ASSSSVAGNEQF
medium-sized,TRBJ2-1,TRBV10-2,TRBD1,ASSGRQGDFFGQF
NA,TRBJ2-3,TRBV29-1,NA,SGGLADTQY
NA,TRBJ1-5,TRBV5-6,NA,ASSLGTGGAGVSSQH
NA,TRBJ2-2,TRBV18,NA,ASSPSVNTGELF
NA,TRBJ2-3,TRBV14,TRBD1,ASSQDWDRGTDTQY
NA,TRBJ2-7,TRBV19,TRBD1,ASSPLGQGGNEQY
NA,TRBJ2-6,TRBV14,TRBD2,ASSRGVTSGANVLT
NA,TRBJ2-1,TRBV7-6,TRBD2,ASSPLGGDTFNEQF
NA,TRBJ1-1,TRBV2,NA,ASSSLLGLGTEAF
NA,TRBJ1-1,TRBV6-6,NA,ASSNPGENTEAF
NA,TRBJ2-7,TRBV19,NA,ASSLRTQGYEQY
NA,TRBJ2-1,TRBV28,TRBD2,ASSLSGKRVNEQF
NA,TRBJ1-5,TRBV10-2,NA,ASSDLTYNQPQH
NA,TRBJ2-7,TRBV27,NA,ASSLLANHYEQY
NA,TRBJ1-1,TRBV7-2,NA,ASSRGQNTEAF
NA,TRBJ2-5,TRBV9,TRBD1,ASSLGQGQTQY
NA,TRBJ1-1,TRBV5-1,TRBD1,ASSSRTGGNTEAF